The rows below give T cell receptor beta chains drawn from one sample of a study of metastatic and nonmetastatic thyroid tumors. TCRdb re-processed the PCR reads through MiXCR. The data show tens of thousands of clones, with about an eighth seen just once and approximately 8.8% held by the top ten. Sequences were obtained from blood. The receptors derive from a male donor with papillary thyroid cancer or a benign thyroid nodule (not recorded which). Some clones in this sample may be carry-over from other donors' samples. CDR3s include the opening cysteine and the closing phenylalanine or tryptophan. The D gene is left open where the match is weak. Clone size is stated in some rows and not others, as once, few, many or a class when expanded.

NA,medium-sized,TRBV19,TRBJ2-7,TGTGCCAGTAGTATAGGACAGGTGGGCTCCTACGAGCAGTACTTC,CASSIGQVGSYEQYF
TRBD1,NA,TRBV12-3/TRBV12-4,TRBJ1-2,TGTGCCAGCAGCAGCGTGGAGGGGGCGAGCTATGGCTACACCTTC,CASSSVEGASYGYTF
TRBD2,many,TRBV11-2,TRBJ2-1,TGTGCCAGCAGCAGAGTAGCGGGAGGGCGATACAATGAGCAGTTCTTC,CASSRVAGGRYNEQFF
NA,many,TRBV9,TRBJ2-1,TGTGCCAGCAGCTCCTCACCCCTGGCAGGCCCGAATGAGCAGTTCTTC,CASSSSPLAGPNEQFF
NA,few,TRBV19,TRBJ1-2,TGTGCCAGTAGTTTTATGGAAAATAACGATGGTGGCTACACCTTC,CASSFMENNDGGYTF
NA,many,TRBV10-2,TRBJ1-2,TGCGCCAGCACACGGGACCTCACGAACTATGGCTACACCTTC,CASTRDLTNYGYTF
TRBD2,medium-sized,TRBV27,TRBJ2-5,TGTGCCAGCAGACGGACTAGCGGCCATCGAACCCAGTACTTC,CASRRTSGHRTQYF
NA,NA,TRBV28,TRBJ1-2,TGTGCCAGCAGTTTACCGCGACAGAACTATGGCTACACCTTC,CASSLPRQNYGYTF
NA,many,TRBV4-2,TRBJ1-5,TGTGCCAGCAGCCAAGATAGGAGGAGGGAAAATCAGCCCCAGCATTTT,CASSQDRRRENQPQHF
NA,NA,TRBV20-1,TRBJ1-2,TGCAGTGCTATTACAACTAACTATGGCTACGCCTTC,CSAITTNYGYAF
NA,NA,TRBV14,TRBJ2-3,TGTGCCAGCAGCCTCACCTCCAGTCCCGGACCCATACCCGATACGCAGTATTTT,CASSLTSSPGPIPDTQYF
NA,few,TRBV19,TRBJ1-2,TGTGCCAGTAGCGTGGGGGGGGCGAGCTATGGCTACACCTTC,CASSVGGASYGYTF
NA,many,TRBV15,TRBJ1-1,TGTGCCACCAGCAGAGAGCGGGTTGGCAGCACTGAAGCTTTCTTT,CATSRERVGSTEAFF
NA,NA,TRBV7-2,TRBJ1-2,TGTGCCAGCAGCTTAAGCCGGGAACACTATGGCTACACCTTC,CASSLSREHYGYTF
NA,few,TRBV27,TRBJ2-3,TGTGCCAGCAGTGTTCGGGCTCGTGGACCGAGCACAGATACGCAGTATTTT,CASSVRARGPSTDTQYF
NA,many,TRBV6-2/TRBV6-3,TRBJ1-1,TGTGCCAGCAGTTACTCGATGGGAGGTGCTTGGACTGAAGCTTTCTTT,CASSYSMGGAWTEAFF
NA,few,TRBV10-2,TRBJ2-6,TGCGCCAGCAGGTACGGCACTGGGGCCAACGTCCTGACTTTC,CASRYGTGANVLTF
NA,many,TRBV20-1,TRBJ2-4,TGCAGTGCTAGCCTTGGACCCCTCCAGGGTCACAAAAACATTCAGTACTTC,CSASLGPLQGHKNIQYF
TRBD1,many,TRBV6-1,TRBJ1-1,TGTGCCAGCAGCCGGGACAGGGTGACTGAAGCTTTCTTT,CASSRDRVTEAFF
TRBD2,many,TRBV20-1,TRBJ2-5,TGCAGTGCTAGAGATGGGACTAGCAGGGTTCTCCCCCAAGAGACCCAGTACTTC,CSARDGTSRVLPQETQYF
TRBD1,NA,TRBV11-2,TRBJ1-2,TGTGCCAGCAGCTGGACAGGGACGAACTATGGCTACACCTTC,CASSWTGTNYGYTF
NA,medium-sized,TRBV6-1,TRBJ1-6,TGTGCCCTCAGCCAGGGATTCAATTCACCCCTCCACTTT,CALSQGFNSPLHF
TRBD2,NA,TRBV20-1,TRBJ2-5,TGCAGTGTTAGACTAGCGGGAGGGCCAGAGACCCATTACTTC,CSVRLAGGPETHYF
NA,few,TRBV4-3,TRBJ1-3,TGCGCCAGCAGCCAAGACGCGGGGGCTGGAAACACCATATATTTT,CASSQDAGAGNTIYF
TRBD1,many,TRBV30,TRBJ1-2,TGTGCCTGGGACACAGGGGGCCAGGGCTACACCTTC,CAWDTGGQGYTF
TRBD1,many,TRBV7-2,TRBJ2-2,TGTGCCAGCAGCTTACAGTCAGGGGGGCTGTTTTTT,CASSLQSGGLFF
NA,many,TRBV9,TRBJ2-3,TGTGCCAGCAGCGTAGTTGGGACAACCACAGATACGCAGTATTTT,CASSVVGTTTDTQYF
NA,many,TRBV3-1,TRBJ2-1,TGTGCCAGCAGCCAAGTTAACAGATACAATGAGCAGTTCTTC,CASSQVNRYNEQFF
NA,few,TRBV27,TRBJ2-2,TGTGCCAGCATATATCAATCGGTTAGCGGCACCGGGGAGCTGTTTTTT,CASIYQSVSGTGELFF
NA,many,TRBV5-1,TRBJ1-2,TGCGCCAGCAGCTTGGTGGGAAATGGCTACACCTTC,CASSLVGNGYTF
TRBD1,NA,TRBV14,TRBJ2-5,TGTGCCAGCAGAAGGACAGGGGAGGCCCAGTACTTC,CASRRTGEAQYF
NA,few,TRBV28,TRBJ1-5,TGTGCCAGCAGTTTAGGGGTGAGCAATCAGCCCCAGCATTTT,CASSLGVSNQPQHF
NA,many,TRBV20-1,TRBJ2-7,TGCAGTGCTAGAAAGTCGGGACTCAACCTCTACGAGCAGTACTTC,CSARKSGLNLYEQYF
TRBD2,many,TRBV7-8,TRBJ2-3,TGTGCCAGCATCCAGACTAGCGGGAGTACGGATACGCAGTATTTT,CASIQTSGSTDTQYF
TRBD2,NA,TRBV20-1,TRBJ2-3,TGCAGTGCTAGGGTCACTAGCGGAAGAAACACAGATACGCAGTATTTT,CSARVTSGRNTDTQYF
NA,NA,TRBV29-1,TRBJ2-3,TGCAGCGTTGCGGCCAGGGATACCACAGATACGCAGTATTTT,CSVAARDTTDTQYF
TRBD1,NA,TRBV6-2/TRBV6-3,TRBJ1-1,TGTGCCAGCAAGGGACAGGGGTTAGGAAACACTGAAGCTTTCTTT,CASKGQGLGNTEAFF
TRBD2,many,TRBV20-1,TRBJ2-3,TGCAGTGCTATCGGACGAGCGGGAACGACAGATACGCAGTATTTT,CSAIGRAGTTDTQYF
NA,medium-sized,TRBV28,TRBJ2-7,TGTGCCAGCAGTGAATACCGGGACGGAAATTACGAGCAGTACTTC,CASSEYRDGNYEQYF
TRBD2,NA,TRBV3-1,TRBJ2-7,TGTGCCAGCAGCCTCTCCCCGGATAGCGGGAGGGGGTACGAGCAGTACTTC,CASSLSPDSGRGYEQYF
TRBD1,many,TRBV25-1,TRBJ2-4,TGTGCCAGCAGTGAACAGCCGGGACAGGTCTCGGCGGAGGGCATTCAGTACTTC,CASSEQPGQVSAEGIQYF
NA,many,TRBV19,TRBJ2-3,TGTGCCAGTAGTATTAGGAGGGCCACAGATACGCAGTATTTT,CASSIRRATDTQYF
NA,many,TRBV28,TRBJ1-3,TGTGCCAGCAGTTTTCCGTTCTCTGGAAACACCATATATTTT,CASSFPFSGNTIYF
TRBD1,many,TRBV19,TRBJ1-2,TGTGCCAGTAGTCCCGTGACAGGGGGCGCCGGCTATGGCTACACCTTC,CASSPVTGGAGYGYTF
TRBD1,few,TRBV19,TRBJ2-5,TGTGCCAGTAGTATAGTGACAGGGCCGTCGGTGACCCAGTACTTC,CASSIVTGPSVTQYF
TRBD2,many,TRBV19,TRBJ2-1,TGTGCCAGTAGTTCTAGCGGATACAATGAGCAGTTCTTC,CASSSSGYNEQFF
NA,NA,TRBV27,TRBJ1-2,TGTGTCAGCAGGCGAAAGGGCGGGTATGTCTACACCTTC,CVSRRKGGYVYTF
TRBD1,NA,TRBV18,TRBJ1-2,TGTGCCAGCTCACCCTCATTCGACAGGGAAAGGGTCGGGGGCTACGCCTTC,CASSPSFDRERVGGYAF